Below, 20 T cell receptor beta chains from the same sample are listed, as sequenced in a study of T cells in Graves' hyperthyroidism and ophthalmopathy. RNA transcripts gave rise to amplified TCR beta CDR3 regions. HTBI primers were employed in a first-round RT-PCR of the TCR CDR3. TCRdb recomputed calls from the multiplex PCR reads with MiXCR, one row per CDR3 protein. The sample contains fewer than 550,000 distinct CDR3 sequences, 15% to 17% of which appear only once. Sequencing input: blood. These TCRs come from a woman aged 18-30 years with Graves' hyperthyroidism.

There are many counts of this clonotype. This chain links TRBV28 with TRBJ2-1; a possible D gene is TRBD2 (6 bases). From germline, CDR1 is MDHEN and CDR2 SYDVKM. Trimming took 2 bases from V and 6 from J, leaving 14 bases between them. The CDR3 runs 15 residues. The CDR3 loop reads CASSLGRGGRNEQFF. As DNA, the CDR3 is TGTGCCAGCAGTTTAGGGCGGGGAGGACGCAATGAGCAGTTCTTC.

As regards this clonotype: A clone one base away is much larger, so this may be a read error. The V gene is TRBV18, the J gene TRBJ2-7, with TRBD2 matching over 7 bases. Losses at the gene ends were 4 bases for V and 3 bases for J; bases not matched to a gene: 9. Germline lookup yields CDR1 KGHSH and CDR2 LQKENI. The CDR3 is 15 amino acids. CDR3 loop: CASSQGLVTSYEQYF. The DNA of the CDR3 is TGTGCCAGCTCACAAGGACTAGTGACGAGCTACGAGCAGTACTTC.

In this sample, this clonotype turned up many times. The chain couples TRBV28 to TRBJ2-7, with D possibly matching TRBD1 (6 bases). V lost 8 bases, J lost 5 bases, and 22 bases lay in between. The CDR3 is made up of 15 amino acids. Germline CDR1 reads MDHEN; CDR2 reads SYDVKM. CDR3 nucleotide sequence: TGTGCCAGCCTTACACCGGCACAGGGTCACCACGAGCAGTACTTC. Translation: CASLTPAQGHHEQYF.

V gene TRBV9 combines with J gene TRBJ2-7; D not certain. Trimming removed 4 bases at V and 2 bases at J, with 13 bases between. CDR3 length: 14 residues. CDR1 and CDR2 (germline): SGDLS, YYNGEE. CDR3 region: CASSPLTVTYEQYF. In nucleotides, the CDR3 is TGTGCCAGCAGCCCCCTGACCGTTACCTACGAGCAGTACTTC.

This clonotype was recorded many times. The CDR3 DNA reads TGTGCCATCAGCCGGGGCCTCGGGAGCTCTGGAAACACCATATATTTT. Residues: CAISRGLGSSGNTIYF. The J gene is TRBJ1-3, the V gene TRBV10-3; tentative D call: TRBD1 (5 bases). Trimming left V 6 bases short and J 0 bases short, with 15 bases between. This CDR3 has 16 amino acids. Germline CDR1 is ENHRY and CDR2 is SYGVKD.

This clonotype was seen many times. DNA of the CDR3: TGTGCCAGCAGCCGAAGCGGGGCCAGCCAAGAGACCCAGTACTTC. Protein product: CASSRSGASQETQYF. The V gene is TRBV11-2, the J gene TRBJ2-5; 7 bases agree with TRBD2. V gave up 5 bases and J gave up 1 base; unmatched junction bases: 7. This CDR3 has 15 residues. Germline lookup yields CDR1 SGHAT and CDR2 FQNNGV.

In its sample, this clonotype was seen a few times. The chain recombines TRBV12-3 or TRBV12-4 with TRBJ2-1, with D perhaps matching TRBD2 (5 bases). The CDR3 totals 15 residues. V was trimmed by 2 bases and J by 2 bases, leaving 10 bases between them. The CDR3 here is CASSLSQAAYNEQFF. The DNA for the CDR3 is TGTGCCAGCAGTTTAAGTCAAGCGGCCTACAATGAGCAGTTCTTC.

V and J are TRBV24-1 and TRBJ1-4; no firm D call. From germline, CDR1 is KGHDR and CDR2 SFDVKD. This CDR3 is built from 14 residues. V lost 3 bases to trimming and J lost 3 bases, with 7 bases between them. The CDR3 DNA reads TGTGCCACCAGTGATACGTTGGCTAATGAAAAACTGTTTTTT. This sequence encodes CATSDTLANEKLFF.

In this sample, this clonotype turned up a few times. The chain is built from TRBV19 and TRBJ2-2; 7 bases are shared with TRBD1. This CDR3 comprises 14 residues. Germline trimming cut 6 bases from V and 5 bases from J; bases unmatched to any gene: 6. CDR1 and CDR2 from the germline V gene are LNHDA and SQIVND (reference sequence). The CDR3 coding sequence is TGTGCCAGTAGAAAGACAGGGCGGACCGGGGAGCTGTTTTTT. This translates into CASRKTGRTGELFF.

This clonotype was found many times. This rearrangement joins TRBV7-8 to TRBJ2-5; D is unclear. Between the trimmed V and J ends, which lost 1 base and 4 bases, there was a span of 10 bases. CDR1 is SGHVS, CDR2 FQNEAQ, per germline. CDR3 size: 14 residues. This chain's CDR3 is CASSLEPSGETQYF. As DNA, the CDR3 is TGTGCCAGCAGCTTAGAGCCTAGTGGAGAGACCCAGTACTTC.

This clonotype was counted at least ten times. The rearrangement links TRBV9 to TRBJ2-2; 12 nucleotides agree with TRBD2. V gave up 1 base and J gave up 7 bases; unmatched junction bases: 5. Germline V gene data show CDR1 as SGDLS and CDR2 as YYNGEE. The CDR3 is 16 residues long. CDR3 sequence (DNA): TGTGCCAGCAGCGTAAGGCTAGCGGGGGGGCTCGGGGAGCTGTTTTTT. It translates to CASSVRLAGGLGELFF. Together with reference TRBV9 and TRBJ2-2, the CDR3 gives the full variable domain: DSGVTQTPKHLITATGQRVTLRCSPRSGDLSVYWYQQSLDQGLQFLIQYYNGEERAKGNILERFSAQQFPDLHSELNLSSLELGDSALYFCASSVRLAGGLGELFFGEGSRLTVL.

The rearrangement joins TRBV20-1 to TRBJ1-1; no definite D call. The V and J ends lost 2 bases and 1 base respectively, with 8 bases between them. CDR3 length: 13 residues. CDR1 and CDR2 (germline): DFQATT, SNEGSKA (reference sequence). The CDR3 region has the DNA TGCAGTGCTAGAACCCGGGAGAACACTGAAGCTTTCTTT. It codes for CSARTRENTEAFF.

This clonotype was recorded a few times. V and J are TRBV11-2 and TRBJ1-5; no firm D call. The length of the CDR3 is 13 residues. Germline CDR1 reads SGHAT; CDR2 reads FQNNGV. V lost 2 bases and J 4 bases, leaving 6 bases between the germline ends. CDR3 bases: TGTGCCAGCAGCTTAACGATGAATCAGCCCCAGCATTTT. Translated, it gives CASSLTMNQPQHF.

The J gene is TRBJ2-7, the V gene TRBV7-2, with 8 bases aligning to TRBD2. The V and J ends lost 4 bases and 8 bases, in that order; junction bases with no gene match: 4. CDR3 length: 12 amino acids. The germline V gene has CDR1 SGHTA and CDR2 FQGNSA. In DNA form, the CDR3 reads TGTGCCAGCAGCTCGAATAGCGGGAAGCAGTACTTC. It is translated as CASSSNSGKQYF.

The chain carries TRBV28 and TRBJ2-3; 7 bases line up with TRBD2. The junction had 17 bases not matched to a gene; V was cut back by 8 bases and J by 6 bases. Looked up from germline, CDR1 is MDHEN and CDR2 is SYDVKM. CDR3 length equals 16 residues. The CDR3 here is CASGSPGAGRGDTQYF. Written as DNA, the CDR3 is TGTGCCAGCGGTTCCCCTGGGGCAGGGCGGGGGGATACGCAGTATTTT.

The chain joins TRBV29-1 to TRBJ2-7, with D possibly matching TRBD2 (6 bases). The germline CDR1 and CDR2 sequences are SQVTM and ANQGSEA. The CDR3 has 12 amino acids. Trimming shortened V by 7 bases and J by 3 bases, and 13 bases separated the two germline ends. In DNA, the CDR3 is TGCAGCGCCGGAGGGCAGCTCTACGAGCAGTACTTC. Its translation is CSAGGQLYEQYF.

This clonotype was detected ten times or more. CDR3 sequence: CASSPDYRGGNYGYTF. In DNA, the CDR3 is TGTGCCAGCAGTCCAGACTACAGGGGCGGTAACTATGGCTACACCTTC. This chain connects TRBV6-1 to TRBJ1-2; TRBD1 aligns across 7 bases. This CDR3 spans 16 amino acids. V lost 5 bases, J lost 1 base, and 10 bases stayed unmatched. In germline, CDR1 is MNHNS, CDR2 SASEGT.

Ten or more counts support this clonotype. This sequence joins TRBV28 and TRBJ2-4; no firm D call. The CDR3 is 9 amino acids. Per the germline V gene, CDR1 is MDHEN and CDR2 is SYDVKM. Trimming took off 10 bases at V and 5 bases at J, with 3 bases between the two ends. The CDR3 region is CATENIQYF. Written as DNA, the CDR3 is TGTGCCACCGAAAACATTCAGTACTTC.

This clonotype was recorded once. The chain has TRBV2 and TRBJ2-7; 8 bases align to TRBD2. The CDR3 has 17 amino acids. Germline CDR1 is SNHLY and CDR2 is FYNNEI. The J segment lost 4 bases and the V segment lost 0 bases, leaving 11 bases of the junction unmatched. The CDR3 spells CASSEAPRGARGYEQYF. The CDR3 nucleotides are TGTGCCAGCAGTGAAGCGCCGCGGGGGGCCAGAGGATACGAGCAGTACTTC.

The chain recombines TRBV3-1 with TRBJ1-2; no clear D gene. Germline CDR1 and CDR2: LGHDT and YNNKEL (reference sequence). V lost 4 bases to trimming and J lost 3 bases, with 21 bases between them. This CDR3 has 17 residues. The CDR3 here is CASSPRGISRWDYGYTF. Here the CDR3 DNA reads TGTGCCAGCAGCCCTCGGGGAATCTCGCGGTGGGACTATGGCTACACCTTC. Drawing the rest from reference TRBV3-1 and TRBJ1-2, the complete variable domain is DTAVSQTPKYLVTQMGNDKSIKCEQNLGHDTMYWYKQDSKKFLKIMFSYNNKELIINETVPNRFSPKSPDKAHLNLHINSLELGDSAVYFCASSPRGISRWDYGYTFGSGTRLTVV.